These T cell receptor beta chains were read from a single sample in a study of T cells in Graves' hyperthyroidism and ophthalmopathy. MiXCR was run by TCRdb on the multiplex PCR reads, yielding one entry per CDR3 protein. The data show just under 750,000 distinct CDR3 sequences, under 45% seen once. Sequenced sample: blood. These receptors all come from a woman aged 40 to 50 with Graves' hyperthyroidism. Each CDR3 is given with its conserved first and last residue. D genes are given only for firm matches. Rows give clone size only sometimes, using once, few, many, or a class for an expanded clone.

d_call j_call clone_size v_call cdr3_nt cdr3_aa
- TRBJ2-7 - TRBV7-9 TGTGCCAGCAGTTTCCGTTCAGGGACACCCTACGAGCAGTACTTC CASSFRSGTPYEQYF
- TRBJ1-5 many TRBV7-2 TGTGCCAGCAGCTTAGCGTCCCCATCGGGTGGGCCCCAGCATTTT CASSLASPSGGPQHF
- TRBJ2-2 many TRBV7-7 TGTGCTAGCAGCCAAACCGGGACAGGCGGGGGTCACGGGGAGCTGTTTTTT CASSQTGTGGGHGELFF
- TRBJ1-1 few TRBV5-5 TGTGCCAGCAGCTTGGTAAAGCTGAACACTGAAGCTTTCTTT CASSLVKLNTEAFF
- TRBJ2-7 - TRBV10-3 TGTGCCATCAGTGAGAAAGTGGACAGGGACGGGGGGCCCCACGAGCAGTACTTC CAISEKVDRDGGPHEQYF
TRBD1 TRBJ2-7 many TRBV7-2 TGTGCCAGCAGCTTTATAACAGGGGGAAGCTACGAGCAGTACTTC CASSFITGGSYEQYF
- TRBJ1-2 many TRBV20-1 TGCAGTGCCAATAACTATGGCTACACCTTC CSANNYGYTF
- TRBJ2-2 many TRBV6-5 TGTGCCAGCAGTTACGTGTACACCGGGGAGCTGTTTTTT CASSYVYTGELFF
- TRBJ1-1 - TRBV20-1 TGCGGTGCTAGACCTACAGGTTACACTGAAGCTTTCTTT CGARPTGYTEAFF
TRBD1 TRBJ1-1 - TRBV10-2 TGCGCCAGCAGCCCAGGGGGACTAACGAACACTGAAGCTTTCTTT CASSPGGLTNTEAFF
- TRBJ1-4 - TRBV25-1 TGTGCCAGCAGTGAATATGGCGAGGGAAGTGAAAAACTGTTTTTT CASSEYGEGSEKLFF
TRBD2 TRBJ2-2 few TRBV6-4 TGTGCCAGCAGTGACTTGAGGCTAGCGGGGGGGCCTTTCTCCGGGGAGCTGTTTTTT CASSDLRLAGGPFSGELFF
TRBD1 TRBJ1-2 - TRBV6-5 TGTGCCAGCAGTTACTCCTGGGACAGGGATGGCTACACCTTC CASSYSWDRDGYTF
TRBD2 TRBJ2-7 many TRBV20-1 TGCAGTGCTAGTGAGCGACTAGCCAGCTCCTACGAGCAGTACTTC CSASERLASSYEQYF
- TRBJ2-6 - TRBV4-1 TGCGCCAGCAGCCAAGAGGGAATGAGGGGTGGCCTGACTTTC CASSQEGMRGGLTF
- TRBJ1-4 - TRBV30 TGTGCCTGGAGTTCCCTTAAAAAACTGTTTTTT CAWSSLKKLFF
TRBD2 TRBJ2-7 many TRBV7-6 TGTGCCAGCAGCCCAACGATACTAGCGGGGGCCACGGGGGAGCAGTACTTC CASSPTILAGATGEQYF
- TRBJ1-2 few TRBV5-1 TGCGCCAGCAGCTTCGATACAGGGTTCCGGGATGGCTACACCTTC CASSFDTGFRDGYTF
- TRBJ1-5 many TRBV19 TGTGCCAGTAGTTTTTTGGGACAGCCCCAGCATTTT CASSFLGQPQHF
- TRBJ2-5 - TRBV9 TGTGCCAGCAGCGTATCGTACTTTGTGGCGGACCAAGAGACCCAGTACTTC CASSVSYFVADQETQYF
- TRBJ1-2 many TRBV5-1 TGCGCCAGCAGCTCGCCAGGGGTAGACTATGGCTACACCTTC CASSSPGVDYGYTF
- TRBJ1-3 - TRBV10-3 TGTGCCAGCAGTTTATTCGGCAGGCCCTCCAGCTCTGGAAACACCATATATTTT CASSLFGRPSSSGNTIYF
TRBD1 TRBJ1-2 - TRBV7-2 TGTGCCAGCAGCTTAGCGCGGGACAGGGGCTACACCTTC CASSLARDRGYTF
- TRBJ2-7 many TRBV20-1 TGCAGTGCCCAGAGCGGACATTCCTACGAGCAGTACTTC CSAQSGHSYEQYF
TRBD2 TRBJ2-5 - TRBV20-1 TGCAGTGCCAGCGGGGCCCGCGGGCAGAGTAAAGAGACCCAGTACTTC CSASGARGQSKETQYF
- TRBJ2-1 - TRBV24-1 TGTGCCACCAGTGAGAGAGGTGCCCTCCGGAACAATGAGCAGTTCTTC CATSERGALRNNEQFF
TRBD1 TRBJ1-4 once TRBV6-5 TGTGCCAGCAGTCCAGGGGGTTATGAAAAACTGTTTTTT CASSPGGYEKLFF
- TRBJ2-3 - TRBV7-2 TGTGCCAGCAGCGCCAGACCTAAAGCAGATACGCAGTATTTT CASSARPKADTQYF
- TRBJ2-7 - TRBV13 TGTGCCAGCAGCTTAAAAGGGAGTCTGATAGAGCAGTACTTC CASSLKGSLIEQYF